This T cell receptor (beta chain) was sequenced for a study of blood T cell repertoires in COVID-19. Across the whole study: Specimens from acute and convalescent COVID-19 originated in the United States, Italy and Spain. Sample material is recorded as cDNA or gDNA derived from T cells, B-cell-depleted T cells, or PBMCs.

As handled by the study authors: Cell counts per sample came from amplifying reference gene primers. Only in-frame clones appear in the TCRdb table, and some are missing; sequencing was by immunoSEQ multiplex PCR. That table supplies the V and J calls and clone size; D and trimming were determined from the DNA. This table has 150,000 to 200,000 clones, over 75% appearing once. The germline V and J ends were trimmed by 5 bases and 1 base, with 10 bases remaining between them. Germline CDR1 SEHNR, CDR2 FQNEAQ (reference sequence). This CDR3 has 14 residues. The receptor was derived from a man between 60 and 75 years old with active or convalescent COVID-19. Sequenced input: peripheral blood. V usage is TRBV7-9 and J usage is TRBJ2-3; no definite D call. As DNA, the CDR3 is TGTGCCAGCAGCCCTAGGTGGGGCACAGATACGCAGTATTTT. It translates to CASSPRWGTDTQYF.